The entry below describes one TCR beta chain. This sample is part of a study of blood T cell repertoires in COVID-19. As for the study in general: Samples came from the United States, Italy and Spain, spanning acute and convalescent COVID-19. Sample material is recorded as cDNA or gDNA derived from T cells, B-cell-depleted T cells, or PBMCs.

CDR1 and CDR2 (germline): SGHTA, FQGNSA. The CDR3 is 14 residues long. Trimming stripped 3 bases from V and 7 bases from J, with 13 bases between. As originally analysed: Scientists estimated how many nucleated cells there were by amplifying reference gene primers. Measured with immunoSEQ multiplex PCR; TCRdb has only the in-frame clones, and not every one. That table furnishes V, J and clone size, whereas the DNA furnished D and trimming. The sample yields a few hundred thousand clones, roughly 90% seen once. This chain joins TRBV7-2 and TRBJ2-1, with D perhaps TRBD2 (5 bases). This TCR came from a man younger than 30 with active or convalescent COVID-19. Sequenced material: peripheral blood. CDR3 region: CASSFMASLNEQFF. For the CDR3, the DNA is TGTGCCAGCAGCTTTATGGCTAGCTTGAATGAGCAGTTCTTC.